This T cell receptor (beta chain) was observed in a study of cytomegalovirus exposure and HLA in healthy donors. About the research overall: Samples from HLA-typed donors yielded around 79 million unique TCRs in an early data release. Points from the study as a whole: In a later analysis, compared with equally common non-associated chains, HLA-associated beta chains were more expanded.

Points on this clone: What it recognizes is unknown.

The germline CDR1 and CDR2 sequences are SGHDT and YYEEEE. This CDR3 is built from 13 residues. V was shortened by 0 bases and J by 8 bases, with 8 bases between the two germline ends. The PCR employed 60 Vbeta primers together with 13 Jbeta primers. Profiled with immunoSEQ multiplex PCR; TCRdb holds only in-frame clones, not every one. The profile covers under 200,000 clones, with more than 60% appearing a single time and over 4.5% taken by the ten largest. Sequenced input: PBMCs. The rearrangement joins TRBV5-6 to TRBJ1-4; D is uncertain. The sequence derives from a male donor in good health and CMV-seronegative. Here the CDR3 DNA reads TGTGCCAGCAGCTTGGTCGTGGAGGAAAAACTGTTTTTT. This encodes CASSLVVEEKLFF.